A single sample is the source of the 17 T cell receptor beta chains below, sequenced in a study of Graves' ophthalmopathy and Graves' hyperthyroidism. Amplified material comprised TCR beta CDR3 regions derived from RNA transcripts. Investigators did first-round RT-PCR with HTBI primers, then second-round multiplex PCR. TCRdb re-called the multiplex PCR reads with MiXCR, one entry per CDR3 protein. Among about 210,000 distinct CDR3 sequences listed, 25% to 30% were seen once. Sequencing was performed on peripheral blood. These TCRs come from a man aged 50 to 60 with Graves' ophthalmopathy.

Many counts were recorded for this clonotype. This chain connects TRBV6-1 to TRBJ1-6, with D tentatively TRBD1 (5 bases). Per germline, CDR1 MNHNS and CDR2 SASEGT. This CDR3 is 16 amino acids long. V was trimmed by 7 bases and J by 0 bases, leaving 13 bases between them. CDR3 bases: TGTGCCAGCACGGTAACAGGAAGCTCCTATAATTCACCCCTCCACTTT. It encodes CASTVTGSSYNSPLHF.

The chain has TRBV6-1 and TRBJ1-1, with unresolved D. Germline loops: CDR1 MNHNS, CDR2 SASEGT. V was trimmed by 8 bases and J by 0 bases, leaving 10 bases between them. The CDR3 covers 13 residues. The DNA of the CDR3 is TGTGCCAGCGTCAACGCCATGAACACTGAAGCTTTCTTT. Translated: CASVNAMNTEAFF.

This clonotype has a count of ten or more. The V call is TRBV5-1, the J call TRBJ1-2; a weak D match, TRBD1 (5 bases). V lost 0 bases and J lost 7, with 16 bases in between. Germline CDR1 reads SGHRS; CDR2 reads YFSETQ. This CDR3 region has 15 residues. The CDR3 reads CASSLAGSEVIGYTF. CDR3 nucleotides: TGCGCCAGCAGCTTGGCAGGGAGTGAAGTCATTGGCTACACCTTC.

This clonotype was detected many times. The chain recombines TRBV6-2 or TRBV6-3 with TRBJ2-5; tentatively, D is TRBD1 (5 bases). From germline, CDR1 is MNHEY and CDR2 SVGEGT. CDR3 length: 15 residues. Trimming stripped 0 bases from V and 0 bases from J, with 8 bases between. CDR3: CASSYSTDNQETQYF. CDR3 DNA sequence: TGTGCCAGCAGTTACTCGACGGACAACCAAGAGACCCAGTACTTC.

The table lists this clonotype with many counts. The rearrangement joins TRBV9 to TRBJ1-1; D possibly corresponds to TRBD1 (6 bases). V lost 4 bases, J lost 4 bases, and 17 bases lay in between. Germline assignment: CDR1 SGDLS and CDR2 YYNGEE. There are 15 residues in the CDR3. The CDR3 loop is CASSLAGGRGTEAFF. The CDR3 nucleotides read TGTGCCAGCAGCTTAGCGGGGGGGCGAGGCACTGAAGCTTTCTTT. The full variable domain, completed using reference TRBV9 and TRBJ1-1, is DSGVTQTPKHLITATGQRVTLRCSPRSGDLSVYWYQQSLDQGLQFLIQYYNGEERAKGNILERFSAQQFPDLHSELNLSSLELGDSALYFCASSLAGGRGTEAFFGQGTRLTVV.

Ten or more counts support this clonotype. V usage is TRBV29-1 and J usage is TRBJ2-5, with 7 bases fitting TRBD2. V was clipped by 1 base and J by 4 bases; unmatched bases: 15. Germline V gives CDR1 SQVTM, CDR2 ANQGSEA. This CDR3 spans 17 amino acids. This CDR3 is CSVEAPGAGDPGETQYF. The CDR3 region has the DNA TGCAGCGTTGAAGCTCCTGGGGCGGGAGACCCGGGAGAGACCCAGTACTTC.

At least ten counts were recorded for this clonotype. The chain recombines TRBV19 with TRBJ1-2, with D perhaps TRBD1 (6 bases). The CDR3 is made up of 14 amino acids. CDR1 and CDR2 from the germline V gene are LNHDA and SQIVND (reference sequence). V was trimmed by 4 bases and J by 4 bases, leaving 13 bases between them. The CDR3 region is CASSTTDRLYGYTF. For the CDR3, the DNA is TGTGCCAGTAGTACTACCGACAGGCTCTATGGCTACACCTTC.

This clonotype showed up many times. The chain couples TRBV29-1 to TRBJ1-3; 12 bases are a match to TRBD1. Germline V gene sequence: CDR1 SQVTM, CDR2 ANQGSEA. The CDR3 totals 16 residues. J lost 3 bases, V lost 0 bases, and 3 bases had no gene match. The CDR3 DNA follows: TGCAGCGTTGAAGAGGGACAGGGGGCTTTTGGAAACACCATATATTTT. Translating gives CSVEEGQGAFGNTIYF.

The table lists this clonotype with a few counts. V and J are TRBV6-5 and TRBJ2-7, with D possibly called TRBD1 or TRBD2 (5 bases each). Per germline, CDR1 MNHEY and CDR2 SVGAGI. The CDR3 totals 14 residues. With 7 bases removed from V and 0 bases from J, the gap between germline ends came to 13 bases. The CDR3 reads CASKGPGSSYEQYF. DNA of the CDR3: TGTGCCAGCAAGGGGCCGGGATCCTCCTACGAGCAGTACTTC.

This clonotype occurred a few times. CDR3 nucleotide sequence: TGTGCCAGCAGCATCCGCCGCAATCAGCCCCAGCATTTT. Translating gives CASSIRRNQPQHF. The chain couples TRBV7-2 to TRBJ1-5; D gene unclear. V shed 5 bases and J shed 2 bases, with 7 bases lying between them. CDR3 size: 13 residues. Per the germline V gene, CDR1 is SGHTA and CDR2 is FQGNSA.

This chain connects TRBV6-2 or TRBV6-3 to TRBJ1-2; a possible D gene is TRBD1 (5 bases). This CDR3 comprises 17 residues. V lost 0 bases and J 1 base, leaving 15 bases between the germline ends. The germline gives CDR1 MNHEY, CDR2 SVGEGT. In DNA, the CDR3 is TGTGCCAGCAGTTACTCGACGGCGGGACGACGTAACTATGGCTACACCTTC. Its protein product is CASSYSTAGRRNYGYTF.

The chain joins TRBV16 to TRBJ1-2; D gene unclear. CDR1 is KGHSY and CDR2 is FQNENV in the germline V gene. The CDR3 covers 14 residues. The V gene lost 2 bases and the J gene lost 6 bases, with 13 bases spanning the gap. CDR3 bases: TGTGCCAGCAGCCAACGGCTGTCGGAAGATGGCTACACCTTC. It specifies CASSQRLSEDGYTF.

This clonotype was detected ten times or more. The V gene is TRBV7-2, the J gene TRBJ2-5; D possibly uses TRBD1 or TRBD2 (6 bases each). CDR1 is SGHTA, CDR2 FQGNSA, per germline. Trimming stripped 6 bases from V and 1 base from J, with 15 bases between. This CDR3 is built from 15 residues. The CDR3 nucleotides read TGTGCCAGCAGTCCGGGGGCAACGATCCAAGAGACCCAGTACTTC. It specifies CASSPGATIQETQYF. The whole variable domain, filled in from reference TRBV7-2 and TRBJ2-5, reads GAGVSQSPSNKVTEKGKDVELRCDPISGHTALYWYRQSLGQGLEFLIYFQGNSAPDKSGLPSDRFSAERTGGSVSTLTIQRTQQEDSAVYLCASSPGATIQETQYFGPGTRLLVL.

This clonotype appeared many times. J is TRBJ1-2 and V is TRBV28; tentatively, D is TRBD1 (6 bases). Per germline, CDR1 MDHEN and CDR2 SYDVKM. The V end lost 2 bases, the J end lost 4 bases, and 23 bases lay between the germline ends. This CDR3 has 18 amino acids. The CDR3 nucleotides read TGTGCCAGCAGTTTAGCTGGGACAACGGGGATTTATAGCTATGGCTACACCTTC. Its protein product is CASSLAGTTGIYSYGYTF.

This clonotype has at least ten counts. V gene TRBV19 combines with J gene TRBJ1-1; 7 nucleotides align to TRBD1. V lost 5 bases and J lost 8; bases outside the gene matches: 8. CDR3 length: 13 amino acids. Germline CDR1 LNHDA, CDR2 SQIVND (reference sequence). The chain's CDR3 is CASSLQGTNEAFF. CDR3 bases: TGTGCCAGTAGTCTACAGGGGACGAACGAAGCTTTCTTT.

The chain's CDR3 is CATSDTGLAGQETQYF. The CDR3 DNA is TGTGCCACCAGTGATACCGGACTAGCGGGACAAGAGACCCAGTACTTC. The chain combines TRBV24-1 with TRBJ2-5; 12 bases are a match to TRBD2. Germline loops: CDR1 KGHDR, CDR2 SFDVKD. The CDR3 runs 16 residues. With 3 bases clipped from V and 2 bases from J, the junction kept 3 bases outside the gene matches.

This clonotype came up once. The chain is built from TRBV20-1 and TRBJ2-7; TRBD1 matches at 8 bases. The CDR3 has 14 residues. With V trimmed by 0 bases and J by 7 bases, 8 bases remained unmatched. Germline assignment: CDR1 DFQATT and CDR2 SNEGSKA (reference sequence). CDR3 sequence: CSARDLQGGQEQYF. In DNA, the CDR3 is TGCAGTGCTAGAGATCTACAGGGGGGACAAGAGCAGTACTTC.